This T cell receptor (beta chain) came from a study of immune evolution from preneoplasia to lung adenocarcinoma. Study findings and constraints: Clonality was highest in normal lung, lower in later-stage lesions apparently.

Clones were sequenced by immunoSEQ multiplex PCR, and TCRdb holds only the in-frame ones, with some missing. The sample lists 4,500 to 7,500 clones; roughly 83% were seen once. This clone was seen a single time. Antigen: not known. Germline CDR1 is LNHDA and CDR2 is SQIVND (reference sequence). There are 16 residues in the CDR3. V lost 1 base to trimming and J lost 8 bases, with 18 bases between them. Between the mid-2010s and the late 2010s, patients underwent resection in Japan or China. Sequenced material: FFPE adjacent normal lung tissue. The sequence came from a person between 60 and 80 years old with lung adenocarcinoma. The rearrangement joins TRBV19 to TRBJ2-1, with D perhaps matching TRBD2 (5 bases). As DNA, the CDR3 is TGTGCCAGTAGTATAGTACGAGGGCAGCCTAGGGATGAGCAGTTCTTC. This gives the protein CASSIVRGQPRDEQFF.